This is a list of T cell receptor beta chains from one sample in a study of cytomegalovirus exposure and HLA in healthy donors. Profiled with immunoSEQ multiplex PCR; TCRdb holds only in-frame clones, not every one. The table shows roughly 160,000 clones, with almost 85% occurring only once. The specimen was PBMCs. The receptor set was obtained from a boy aged 2 to 9 in good health and CMV-seronegative. Both conserved end residues are part of each CDR3. Fields, in order: J gene, D gene, V gene, clone size, CDR3 DNA, CDR3 protein. D genes are given only for firm matches. A row's size may be missing; if present it is once, few, many or a size class.

j_call: TRBJ1-5
d_call: .
v_call: TRBV19
clone_size: once
cdr3_nt: TGTGCCAGTAGTACGGACATTGGTAACAATCAGCCCCAGCATTTT
cdr3_aa: CASSTDIGNNQPQHF

j_call: TRBJ2-7
d_call: TRBD1
v_call: TRBV19
clone_size: .
cdr3_nt: TGTGCCAGTAGTCGGACAGGGGGGTCCTACGAGCAGTACTTC
cdr3_aa: CASSRTGGSYEQYF

j_call: TRBJ1-1
d_call: .
v_call: TRBV11-2
clone_size: .
cdr3_nt: TGTGCCAGCAGCCGGGGGTCGGTCCGAGACACTGAAGCTTTCTTT
cdr3_aa: CASSRGSVRDTEAFF

j_call: TRBJ1-1
d_call: .
v_call: TRBV27
clone_size: once
cdr3_nt: TGTGCCAGCAGCCAGGTGGAGAACACTGAAGCTTTCTTT
cdr3_aa: CASSQVENTEAFF

j_call: TRBJ2-7
d_call: .
v_call: TRBV28
clone_size: .
cdr3_nt: TGTGCCAGCAGTTTATATCTCACAGAGTACGAGCAGTACTTC
cdr3_aa: CASSLYLTEYEQYF

j_call: TRBJ2-7
d_call: .
v_call: TRBV4-1
clone_size: once
cdr3_nt: TGCGCCAGCAGCCAAGATCCCACACTGGAGTACTACGAGCAGTACTTC
cdr3_aa: CASSQDPTLEYYEQYF

j_call: TRBJ1-4
d_call: .
v_call: TRBV6-5
clone_size: .
cdr3_nt: TGTGCCAGCAGTTGGACAAGGAATGAAAAACTGTTTTTT
cdr3_aa: CASSWTRNEKLFF

j_call: TRBJ2-7
d_call: .
v_call: TRBV7-2
clone_size: .
cdr3_nt: TGTGCCAGCACCCCCAGAAGGGGTTCCTACGAGCAGTACTTC
cdr3_aa: CASTPRRGSYEQYF

j_call: TRBJ2-7
d_call: .
v_call: TRBV2
clone_size: .
cdr3_nt: TGTGCCAGCAAGGGGGTTGTCTACGAGCAGTACTTC
cdr3_aa: CASKGVVYEQYF

j_call: TRBJ2-1
d_call: .
v_call: TRBV6-6
clone_size: .
cdr3_nt: TGTGCCAGCAGTTACTGGGGGGAAGACTCCTACAATGAGCAGTTCTTC
cdr3_aa: CASSYWGEDSYNEQFF

j_call: TRBJ2-1
d_call: TRBD2
v_call: TRBV29-1
clone_size: .
cdr3_nt: TGCAGCGTTAACCCTAGCGGGACCAACAATGAGCAGTTCTTC
cdr3_aa: CSVNPSGTNNEQFF

j_call: TRBJ2-1
d_call: TRBD1
v_call: TRBV7-7
clone_size: .
cdr3_nt: TGTGCCAGCAGCTTGGGGGACAGCTCCTACAATGAGCAGTTCTTC
cdr3_aa: CASSLGDSSYNEQFF

j_call: TRBJ2-7
d_call: .
v_call: TRBV5-5
clone_size: .
cdr3_nt: TGTGCCAGTACGGACAGGGAGGGACACGAGCAGTACTTC
cdr3_aa: CASTDREGHEQYF

j_call: TRBJ2-7
d_call: .
v_call: TRBV5-1
clone_size: .
cdr3_nt: TGCGCCAGCAGCTTGGGAGGGGAGGCCGAGCAGTACTTC
cdr3_aa: CASSLGGEAEQYF

j_call: TRBJ1-4
d_call: TRBD1
v_call: TRBV7-9
clone_size: once
cdr3_nt: TGTGCCAGCAGCACACCAAGGGACAGGGGGAACGAAAAACTGTTTTTT
cdr3_aa: CASSTPRDRGNEKLFF

j_call: TRBJ1-5
d_call: .
v_call: TRBV25-1
clone_size: .
cdr3_nt: TGTGCCAGCAGTGATGCCGGGGGCAATCAGCCCCAGCATTTT
cdr3_aa: CASSDAGGNQPQHF

j_call: TRBJ1-1
d_call: .
v_call: TRBV9
clone_size: few
cdr3_nt: TGTGCCAGCAGCGCTTCCTGGACAGCTAACACTGAAGCTTTCTTT
cdr3_aa: CASSASWTANTEAFF

j_call: TRBJ2-7
d_call: .
v_call: TRBV27
clone_size: .
cdr3_nt: TGTGCCAGCAGTGGGTTCGGACTGCGGACCTACGAGCAGTACTTC
cdr3_aa: CASSGFGLRTYEQYF

j_call: TRBJ2-5
d_call: .
v_call: TRBV9
clone_size: .
cdr3_nt: TGTGCCAGCAGCGTAACATCGACTTTGCAAGAGACCCAGTACTTC
cdr3_aa: CASSVTSTLQETQYF

j_call: TRBJ1-1
d_call: TRBD1
v_call: TRBV5-1
clone_size: .
cdr3_nt: TGCGCCAGCAGCTTGTGGACAGGGGTTATTGAAGCTTTCTTT
cdr3_aa: CASSLWTGVIEAFF

j_call: TRBJ2-3
d_call: TRBD1
v_call: TRBV4-2
clone_size: .
cdr3_nt: TGTGCCAGCAGAGAACAGGGGGCGGATACGCAGTATTTT
cdr3_aa: CASREQGADTQYF

j_call: TRBJ2-7
d_call: TRBD2
v_call: TRBV28
clone_size: .
cdr3_nt: TGTGCCAGCAGTTTTACGACTAGCGGGTACGAGCAGTACTTC
cdr3_aa: CASSFTTSGYEQYF